This section outlines one T cell receptor beta chain sequence together with its context. The data derive from a study of blood T cell repertoires in COVID-19. Turning to the study itself: The samples span acute and convalescent COVID-19 from the United States, Italy and Spain. T cells, B-cell-depleted T cells, or PBMCs supplied cDNA or gDNA.

Under the authors' procedure: Estimation of nucleated cell counts relied on the amplification of reference gene primers. Sequencing was performed with immunoSEQ multiplex PCR; in TCRdb, only in-frame clones are kept and a portion is missing. V, J and clone size are those of that table, while D and trimming were read from the DNA. This table holds about 250,000 clones, around four fifths found once. The V gene's germline CDR1 is GTSNPN and CDR2 SVGIG (reference sequence). The CDR3 sequence is 16 residues long. Deletions cut 1 base from V and 1 base from J, with 16 bases between. The V call is TRBV30, the J call TRBJ1-2; perhaps TRBD1 as D (5 bases). The TCR was taken from a man aged 40-55 years with active or convalescent COVID-19. The sequencing input was peripheral blood. The CDR3 protein is CAWSENQGRGNYGYTF. The CDR3 region has the DNA TGTGCCTGGAGTGAGAACCAGGGTAGGGGTAACTATGGCTACACCTTC.